This TCR beta chain was observed in a study of identifying expanded T cells in peripheral blood. Measured with immunoSEQ multiplex PCR; TCRdb has only the in-frame clones, and not every one. The sample lists about 100,000 clones, around 88% seen once, with approximately 18% in the top ten. This TCR came from a person aged 18 to 69 in good health. Sample: blood.

The CDR3 loop reads CASSYEGGGYSPLHF. The CDR3 nucleotides read TGTGCCAGCAGTTACGAGGGGGGTGGATATTCACCCCTCCACTTT. The chain recombines TRBV6-5 with TRBJ1-6, with TRBD1 as a possible D gene (6 bases). V shed 2 bases and J shed 8 bases, with 13 bases lying between them. The CDR3 length is 15 residues. CDR1 is MNHEY, CDR2 SVGAGI, per germline.